Shown below are 27 T cell receptor beta chains from a single sample sequenced in a study of cytomegalovirus exposure and HLA in healthy donors. The PCR used 60 Vbeta and 13 Jbeta primers. Produced via immunoSEQ multiplex PCR; TCRdb's table is partial and in-frame only. Its clone listing holds some 200,000 clones. Sequenced: PBMCs. These receptors came from a girl aged 2-10 years in good health and CMV-seropositive.

The chain carries TRBV7-9 and TRBJ2-1, with 10 positions matching TRBD2. V dropped 1 base and J dropped 1; count of bases not matched to a gene: 7. The CDR3 is made up of 18 amino acids. Per the germline V gene, CDR1 is SEHNR and CDR2 is FQNEAQ (reference sequence). For the CDR3, the DNA is TGTGCCAGCAGCTTAGAGTTGGCTAGCGGGAGTTCCTACAATGAGCAGTTCTTC. Its protein product is CASSLELASGSSYNEQFF.

The chain is built from TRBV28 and TRBJ2-7, with TRBD1 as a possible D gene (5 bases). This CDR3 has 14 amino acids. Germline V gene sequence: CDR1 MDHEN, CDR2 SYDVKM. V lost 3 bases, J lost 2 bases, and 11 bases lay in between. CDR3 sequence (DNA): TGTGCCAGCAGTTTTCAGACAGAGCCCTACGAGCAGTACTTC. Translated: CASSFQTEPYEQYF.

The chain employs TRBV2 and TRBJ2-3, with D possibly matching TRBD2 (5 bases). The V gene's germline CDR1 is SNHLY and CDR2 FYNNEI. This CDR3 has 12 residues. Trimming removed 3 bases at V and 7 bases at J, with 8 bases between. The CDR3 nucleotides are TGTGCCAGCAGTGAGATCGGGAATACGCAGTATTTT. Its protein product is CASSEIGNTQYF.

J is TRBJ1-5 and V is TRBV19; D ambiguous. Between the trimmed V and J ends, which lost 5 bases and 0 bases, there was a span of 11 bases. Germline CDR1 and CDR2: LNHDA and SQIVND (reference sequence). The CDR3 length is 15 residues. The CDR3 DNA reads as TGTGCCAGTAGTCCCAGAGGCCTTAGCAATCAGCCCCAGCATTTT. It specifies CASSPRGLSNQPQHF.

As to this clone: Distinct nucleotide sequences in the sample also encode this CDR3. The gene calls are TRBV27 and TRBJ2-7, with TRBD1 as a possible D gene (5 bases). The CDR3 is 13 residues long. Germline assignment: CDR1 MNHEY and CDR2 SMNVEV (reference sequence). V lost 0 bases and J 2 bases, leaving 5 bases between the germline ends. The CDR3 is CASSLSGAYEQYF. The CDR3 region has the DNA TGTGCCAGCAGTTTATCAGGGGCCTACGAGCAGTACTTC.

The J gene is TRBJ2-1, the V gene TRBV5-1, with 8 bases that match TRBD2. Losses at the gene ends were 4 bases for V and 7 bases for J; bases not matched to a gene: 13. From germline, CDR1 is SGHRS and CDR2 YFSETQ. This CDR3 spans 16 amino acids. This chain's CDR3 is CASSPDSLAGINEQFF. In DNA form, the CDR3 reads TGCGCCAGCAGCCCAGACAGCCTAGCGGGTATAAATGAGCAGTTCTTC.

V usage is TRBV11-2 and J usage is TRBJ2-1; D might be TRBD2 (5 bases). Trimming shortened V by 1 base and J by 7 bases, and 11 bases separated the two germline ends. There are 14 residues in the CDR3. From germline, CDR1 is SGHAT and CDR2 FQNNGV. The CDR3 DNA follows: TGTGCCAGCAGCTTAGCCGGGATTTCAAATGAGCAGTTCTTC. Translating gives CASSLAGISNEQFF.

This rearrangement joins TRBV27 to TRBJ1-2; D not certain. Per the germline V gene, CDR1 is MNHEY and CDR2 is SMNVEV (reference sequence). V was cut by 6 bases and J by 3 bases, with 17 bases left in between. This CDR3 has 15 residues. DNA of the CDR3: TGTGCCAGCAGCCCCCTGAGTCAGGCTCACTATGGCTACACCTTC. Encoded protein: CASSPLSQAHYGYTF.

The CDR3: CASSLVTGPSGNTIYF. CDR3 nucleotides: TGTGCCAGCAGCTTGGTGACAGGGCCCTCTGGAAACACCATATATTTT. The rearrangement links TRBV5-8 to TRBJ1-3, with 7 bases identical to TRBD1. The germline V gene has CDR1 SGHTS and CDR2 YDEGEE. The CDR3 loop spans 16 amino acids. Trimming cost V 0 bases and J 0 bases; bases outside gene matches: 3.

The V and J genes are TRBV27 and TRBJ2-5, with D possibly being TRBD2 (5 bases). Trimming took off 1 base at V and 2 bases at J, with 8 bases between the two ends. Germline CDR1 MNHEY, CDR2 SMNVEV (reference sequence). The CDR3 spans 14 residues. The CDR3 region is CASSLYSAQETQYF. The CDR3 nucleotides read TGTGCCAGCAGTTTATATAGCGCTCAAGAGACCCAGTACTTC.

The chain couples TRBV6-5 to TRBJ2-5; a weak D match, TRBD2 (5 bases). This CDR3 region has 14 residues. Trimming took off 5 bases at V and 4 bases at J, with 14 bases between the two ends. The germline CDR1 and CDR2 sequences are MNHEY and SVGAGI. The CDR3 bases are TGTGCCAGCAGTAACCGAGGGTTTGGAGAGACCCAGTACTTC. It specifies CASSNRGFGETQYF.

The chain recombines TRBV10-2 with TRBJ2-3, with 8 bases lining up with TRBD1. Germline assignment: CDR1 WSHSY and CDR2 SAAADI. The CDR3 is made up of 15 amino acids. V was clipped by 1 base and J by 5 bases; unmatched bases: 5. Here the CDR3 reads CASSEFIQGGDTQYF. Written as DNA, the CDR3 is TGCGCCAGCAGTGAGTTTATACAGGGGGGAGATACGCAGTATTTT.

CDR3 in amino acids: CASSYPTVGSYNEQFF. DNA for the CDR3: TGTGCCAGCAGTTATCCGACAGTCGGCTCCTACAATGAGCAGTTCTTC. The chain is built from TRBV28 and TRBJ2-1, with a tentative D call TRBD1 (5 bases). The V gene lost 4 bases and the J gene lost 0 bases, with 13 bases spanning the gap. The germline CDR1 and CDR2 sequences are MDHEN and SYDVKM. The length of the CDR3 is 16 residues.

This chain joins TRBV19 and TRBJ2-2; TRBD2 matches 7 bases. The V gene's germline CDR1 is LNHDA and CDR2 SQIVND (reference sequence). The CDR3 has 18 amino acids. V was clipped by 6 bases and J by 1 base; unmatched bases: 14. CDR3: CASRGGQAKPQNTGELFF. In nucleotides, the CDR3 is TGTGCCAGTAGGGGAGGGCAAGCGAAGCCTCAGAACACCGGGGAGCTGTTTTTT.

This chain connects TRBV27 to TRBJ1-1, with 10 positions matching TRBD1. This CDR3 is built from 15 residues. V shed 5 bases and J 5 bases; nucleotides not matched to a gene: 8. Germline lookup yields CDR1 MNHEY and CDR2 SMNVEV (reference sequence). DNA for the CDR3: TGTGCCAGCAGTCCCACCGGGACAGGGGTAACTGAAGCTTTCTTT. Translated, it gives CASSPTGTGVTEAFF.

J is TRBJ2-3 and V is TRBV10-2; 10 nucleotides align to TRBD2. This CDR3 comprises 18 residues. Germline lookup yields CDR1 WSHSY and CDR2 SAAADI. The V gene end was trimmed by 1 base and the J gene end by 3 bases; junction bases not matched to a gene: 10. CDR3: CASSELRLAGVRTDTQYF. CDR3 nucleotide sequence: TGCGCCAGCAGTGAGTTAAGGCTAGCGGGAGTAAGGACAGATACGCAGTATTTT.

The chain uses TRBV15 and TRBJ2-1, with 8 bases lining up with TRBD2. Looked up from germline, CDR1 is LNHNV and CDR2 is YYDKDF (reference sequence). The junction had 10 bases not matched to a gene; V was cut back by 8 bases and J by 4 bases. The CDR3 sequence is 15 residues long. The CDR3 coding sequence is TGTGCCACCCTATATCCGGGACTAGGATACAATGAGCAGTTCTTC. This codes for CATLYPGLGYNEQFF.

The CDR3: CASSGEATQYF. The DNA of the CDR3 is TGTGCCAGCAGCGGGGAAGCGACTCAGTACTTC. This rearrangement joins TRBV2 to TRBJ2-4; tentative D call: TRBD2 (5 bases). The germline gives CDR1 SNHLY, CDR2 FYNNEI. The CDR3 consists of 11 residues. V gave up 6 bases and J gave up 12 bases, with 12 bases separating them.

The chain uses TRBV18 and TRBJ2-7, with 9 bases lining up with TRBD1. Germline CDR1 reads KGHSH; CDR2 reads LQKENI. The CDR3 sequence is 16 residues long. The J segment lost 2 bases and the V segment lost 3 bases, leaving 8 bases of the junction unmatched. The CDR3 nucleotides are TGTGCCAGCTCACCTGTCACCGGGACAGGGACCTACGAGCAGTACTTC. Translation gives CASSPVTGTGTYEQYF.

The chain couples TRBV9 to TRBJ1-2, with D possibly matching TRBD1 (6 bases). Germline V gene sequence: CDR1 SGDLS, CDR2 YYNGEE. The CDR3 is 13 residues long. Trimming removed 6 bases at V and 2 bases at J, with 11 bases between. CDR3 sequence (DNA): TGTGCCAGCAACGAACAGGGAAACTATGGCTACACCTTC. Encoded protein: CASNEQGNYGYTF.

In DNA form, the CDR3 reads TGTGCCAGCTCACCACGGTCCGGGACTAGCGGGAGAGTAGATACGCAGTATTTT. Translation: CASSPRSGTSGRVDTQYF. The rearrangement links TRBV18 to TRBJ2-3; 14 nucleotides match TRBD2. The V and J ends lost 1 base and 5 bases, in that order; junction bases with no gene match: 8. This CDR3 is built from 18 residues. Germline CDR1 reads KGHSH; CDR2 reads LQKENI.

The chain recombines TRBV19 with TRBJ2-5, with D hard to call. Per germline, CDR1 LNHDA and CDR2 SQIVND (reference sequence). The CDR3 has 11 amino acids. Trimming shortened V by 3 bases and J by 5 bases, and 4 bases separated the two germline ends. CDR3 DNA: TGTGCCAGTAGTATCGAGGAGACCCAGTACTTC. It yields the protein CASSIEETQYF.

This chain uses TRBV11-2 with TRBJ2-3; TRBD2 matches at 9 bases. This CDR3 comprises 16 residues. Germline V CDR1 and CDR2: SGHAT, FQNNGV. V lost 4 bases and J lost 0; bases outside the gene matches: 5. This CDR3 reads CASSSRLADSTDTQYF. The CDR3 region has the DNA TGTGCCAGCAGCTCGCGACTAGCGGATAGCACAGATACGCAGTATTTT.

The genes are TRBV19 and TRBJ2-1; TRBD2 aligns across 7 bases. The CDR3 totals 22 residues. Germline trimming cut 0 bases from V and 8 bases from J; bases unmatched to any gene: 28. Germline-derived CDR1 and CDR2 are LNHDA and SQIVND (reference sequence). The CDR3 sequence is CASSIDRSVVSTPAGVSYEQFF. The DNA of the CDR3 is TGTGCCAGTAGTATAGATCGATCCGTAGTCTCAACCCCGGCGGGAGTAAGCTATGAGCAGTTCTTC.

The chain carries TRBV5-6 and TRBJ2-1, with TRBD2 matching over 7 bases. Germline CDR1 and CDR2: SGHDT and YYEEEE. The junction had 12 bases not matched to a gene; V was cut back by 4 bases and J by 8 bases. The length of the CDR3 is 15 residues. CDR3 protein: CASSRGAGASDEQFF. The CDR3, as DNA: TGTGCCAGCAGCCGCGGCGCGGGAGCTTCGGATGAGCAGTTCTTC.

The chain is built from TRBV27 and TRBJ2-1, with D possibly TRBD2 on 5 matching bases. CDR1 MNHEY and CDR2 SMNVEV come from the germline V gene (reference sequence). CDR3 length equals 14 residues. Deletions cut 3 bases from V and 7 bases from J, with 13 bases between. CDR3 nucleotides: TGTGCCAGCAGTTTGTGGCTAGCTGGGAATGAGCAGTTCTTC. The encoded protein is CASSLWLAGNEQFF.

The V gene is TRBV6-6, the J gene TRBJ2-3; 8 bases align to TRBD2. V shed 5 bases and J 0 bases; nucleotides not matched to a gene: 4. The CDR3 contains 15 residues. CDR1 is MNHNY and CDR2 is SVGAGI in the germline V gene (reference sequence). The CDR3 loop reads CASSTGLGSTDTQYF. CDR3 sequence (DNA): TGTGCCAGCAGTACGGGACTAGGCAGCACAGATACGCAGTATTTT.